This T cell receptor (beta chain) appears in the sequencing data of a study of T cell repertoires in aging, cancer and after chemotherapy. By share, this clonotype counts as medium-sized. TRB rearrangements spanning V, D and J were amplified using mixed TRB-A/B primers. TCRdb re-called the multiplex PCR reads with MiXCR, one entry per CDR3 protein. The top ten hold roughly 30% of the sample, which has over 500 distinct CDR3 sequences, less than 30% seen once. Peripheral blood genomic DNA, not sorted cells or RNA, was the template. The CDR3 contains 15 residues. V lost 6 bases and J lost 0, with 15 bases in between. The V gene's germline CDR1 is LNHDA and CDR2 SQIVND (reference sequence).

This sequence originates from a human donor with a solid tumor. The chain is built from TRBV19 and TRBJ2-7; possibly TRBD1 for D (6 bases). Input material: blood. The CDR3 spells CASRGAGSYSYEQYF. CDR3 sequence (DNA): TGTGCCAGTAGGGGGGCAGGGTCCTACTCCTACGAGCAGTACTTC.